The text below deals with one T cell receptor (beta chain). Its antigen is unknown. This sample is drawn from a study of cytomegalovirus exposure and HLA in healthy donors. Germline assignment: CDR1 MDHEN and CDR2 SYDVKM. V trimming: 2 bases; J trimming: 4 bases; junction bases outside the gene matches: 4. The CDR3 has 15 residues. This PCR relied on a set of 60 Vbeta primers and 13 Jbeta primers. Profiling relied on immunoSEQ multiplex PCR, and the TCRdb table lists in-frame clones only, not all of them. The sample includes about 190,000 clones, more than 65% of them seen just once. Study results and caveats: Later on, a genetic analysis was performed. It linked a missense variant in DCLRE1C with V- and J-gene trimming of TCR beta. Donor immune exposure was known only as CMV serostatus. Some TCR beta chains (roughly 150 of them) were listed as cytomegalovirus-associated. Later on, an analysis found that several of the most significant clusters appeared to be linked to common viral pathogens, which included parvovirus B19.

This receptor was identified in a woman aged 30 to 39 in good health and CMV-seropositive. The sequenced sample was PBMCs. The V call is TRBV28, the J call TRBJ2-7, with TRBD2 matching 11 bases. The CDR3 bases are TGTGCCAGCAGTTTACGGACTAGCGGGTTATACGAGCAGTACTTC. It translates to CASSLRTSGLYEQYF.